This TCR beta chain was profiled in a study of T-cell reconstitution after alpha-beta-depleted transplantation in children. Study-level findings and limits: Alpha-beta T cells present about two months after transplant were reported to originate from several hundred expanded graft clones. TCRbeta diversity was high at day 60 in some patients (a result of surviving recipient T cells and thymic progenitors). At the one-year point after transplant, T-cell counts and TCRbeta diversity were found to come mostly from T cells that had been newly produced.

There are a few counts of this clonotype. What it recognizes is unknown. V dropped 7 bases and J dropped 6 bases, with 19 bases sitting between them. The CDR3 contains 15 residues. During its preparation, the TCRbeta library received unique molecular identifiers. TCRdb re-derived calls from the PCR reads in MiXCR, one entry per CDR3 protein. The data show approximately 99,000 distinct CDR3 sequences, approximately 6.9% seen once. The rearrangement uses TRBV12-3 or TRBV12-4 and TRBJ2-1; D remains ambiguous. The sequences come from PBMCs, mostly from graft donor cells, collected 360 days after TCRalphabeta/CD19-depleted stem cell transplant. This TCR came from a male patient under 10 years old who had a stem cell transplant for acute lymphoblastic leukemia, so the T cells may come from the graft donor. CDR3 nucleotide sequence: TGTGCCAGCACTGCGGTGGCCGGCCCGCCCAATGAGCAGTTCTTC. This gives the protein CASTAVAGPPNEQFF.